This T cell receptor beta chain was recovered during a study of technical replicates of blood from a few donors. This clone came up once. TCRdb's copy holds only in-frame clones and misses some; the assay was immunoSEQ multiplex PCR. Here the sample spans around 100,000 clones, roughly 94% being singletons. This CDR3 is built from 13 residues. CDR1 and CDR2 from the germline V gene are LNHDA and SQIVND (reference sequence). Trimming took off 5 bases at V and 4 bases at J, with 11 bases between the two ends. The TCR sequence derives from a human donor in good health. The rearrangement uses TRBV19 and TRBJ1-1; TRBD1 might be the D (5 bases). Sequencing was carried out using T cells isolated from PBMCs. The CDR3: CASSLGHLTEAFF. Written as DNA, the CDR3 is TGTGCCAGTAGTTTAGGACACCTCACTGAAGCTTTCTTT.